Listed here are 28 T cell receptor beta chains from one sample, sequenced in a study of T cell changes during pregnancy in multiple sclerosis. Sequencing used immunoSEQ multiplex PCR; TCRdb keeps in-frame clones, though not all of them. The data show around 80,000 clones, with about 96% seen just once and around 1.1% held by the top ten. The sample consisted of peripheral blood, taken in the second trimester of pregnancy. The receptors come from a female donor with multiple sclerosis, enrolled in a pregnancy study.

V and J are TRBV5-1 and TRBJ2-7; D is perhaps TRBD1 (6 bases). The CDR3 contains 14 residues. V was clipped by 4 bases and J by 2 bases, with 13 bases between them. Germline V gene lookup returns CDR1 SGHRS and CDR2 YFSETQ. CDR3 protein: CASSPATGPYEQYF. CDR3 coding DNA: TGCGCCAGCAGCCCCGCAACAGGGCCCTACGAGCAGTACTTC.

This chain joins TRBV28 and TRBJ2-1; 11 bases match TRBD2. The CDR3 consists of 16 residues. Germline loops: CDR1 MDHEN, CDR2 SYDVKM. After removal of 5 bases from V and 4 bases from J, the junction contained 7 bases not matched to a gene. CDR3 loop: CASSPFGTSGYNEQFF. The CDR3 bases are TGTGCCAGCAGTCCGTTCGGGACTAGCGGATACAATGAGCAGTTCTTC.

This chain connects TRBV27 to TRBJ2-5; D call uncertain. V dropped 3 bases and J dropped 5 bases, with 10 bases sitting between them. Germline V gene data show CDR1 as MNHEY and CDR2 as SMNVEV (reference sequence). The CDR3 is made up of 13 amino acids. CDR3 DNA sequence: TGTGCCAGCAGTTTTTCGTCACTCGAGACCCAGTACTTC. The encoded protein is CASSFSSLETQYF.

The chain combines TRBV5-4 with TRBJ2-7, with 10 bases fitting TRBD1. CDR3 length: 15 residues. The ends lost 3 bases at V and 1 base at J; junction bases unmatched: 4. Germline assignment: CDR1 SGHNT and CDR2 YYREEE (reference sequence). The chain's CDR3 is CASSSPGQGSYEQYF. Written as DNA, the CDR3 is TGTGCCAGCAGCTCCCCGGGACAGGGGTCCTACGAGCAGTACTTC.

This chain uses TRBV25-1 with TRBJ2-7; D uncertain. The V gene lost 8 bases and the J gene lost 3 bases, with 8 bases spanning the gap. Germline CDR1 MGHDK, CDR2 SYGVNS. The CDR3 runs to 11 residues. DNA for the CDR3: TGTGCCAGCCACTACGGCTACGAGCAGTACTTC. This gives the protein CASHYGYEQYF.

The J gene is TRBJ1-1, the V gene TRBV28, with D possibly TRBD1 on 5 matching bases. Germline CDR1 MDHEN, CDR2 SYDVKM. The CDR3 length is 13 residues. V lost 8 bases and J 1 base, leaving 11 bases between the germline ends. The CDR3 here is CASGGWGNTEAFF. The CDR3, as DNA: TGTGCCAGCGGGGGGTGGGGGAACACTGAAGCTTTCTTT.

The V gene is TRBV18, the J gene TRBJ2-7; D not resolved. This CDR3 is built from 13 residues. CDR1 and CDR2 (germline): KGHSH, LQKENI. Trimming pared 3 bases from V and 2 bases from J, leaving 8 bases between. The DNA of the CDR3 is TGTGCCAGCTCACCTGTAGATACCTACGAGCAGTACTTC. Residues: CASSPVDTYEQYF.

The chain has TRBV4-1 and TRBJ2-4; D gene unclear. The germline V gene encodes CDR1 MGHRA and CDR2 YSYEKL. This CDR3 has 17 amino acids. The V end lost 3 bases, the J end lost 1 base, and 16 bases lay between the germline ends. In DNA, the CDR3 is TGCGCCAGCAGCCAGCTTCTAGGTGTCGAGGCCAAAAACATTCAGTACTTC. Translated, it gives CASSQLLGVEAKNIQYF.

The chain is built from TRBV5-1 and TRBJ2-1, with D perhaps matching TRBD2 (6 bases). Germline CDR1 reads SGHRS; CDR2 reads YFSETQ. This CDR3 comprises 15 residues. Trimming cost V 0 bases and J 4 bases, with 11 bases left between them. Written as DNA, the CDR3 is TGCGCCAGCAGCTTGGTTGGCGGGGAATACAATGAGCAGTTCTTC. This encodes CASSLVGGEYNEQFF. The full variable domain, with the rest looked up from reference TRBV5-1 and TRBJ2-1, is KAGVTQTPRYLIKTRGQQVTLSCSPISGHRSVSWYQQTPGQGLQFLFEYFSETQRNKGNFPGRFSGRQFSNSRSEMNVSTLELGDSALYLCASSLVGGEYNEQFFGPGTRLTVL.

V gene TRBV7-9 combines with J gene TRBJ1-1, with TRBD1 matching 7 bases. Germline V lookup: CDR1 SEHNR, CDR2 FQNEAQ (reference sequence). The CDR3 runs to 12 residues. The V gene end was trimmed by 5 bases and the J gene end by 6 bases; junction bases not matched to a gene: 3. This chain's CDR3 is CASSRDRPEAFF. The CDR3 DNA is TGTGCCAGCAGCCGGGACAGACCTGAAGCTTTCTTT.

V is TRBV19 and J is TRBJ2-1; TRBD1 might be the D (5 bases). Trimming shortened V by 3 bases and J by 9 bases, and 21 bases separated the two germline ends. Germline values: CDR1 LNHDA, CDR2 SQIVND (reference sequence). The CDR3 contains 16 residues. CDR3 amino acids: CASSMSRVLTLGEQFF. CDR3 bases: TGTGCCAGTAGTATGAGCAGGGTATTGACCCTTGGTGAGCAGTTCTTC.

The chain is built from TRBV7-9 and TRBJ2-5; tentative D call: TRBD2 (6 bases). The CDR3 runs to 13 residues. Trimming removed 7 bases at V and 2 bases at J, with 11 bases between. CDR1 is SEHNR and CDR2 is FQNEAQ in the germline V gene (reference sequence). The CDR3 region has the DNA TGTGCCAGCACCGGGACTCTTCAAGAGACCCAGTACTTC. Its translation: CASTGTLQETQYF.

The genes are TRBV4-3 and TRBJ2-2; 8 nucleotides match TRBD1. The germline gives CDR1 LGHNA, CDR2 YSLEER. There are 17 residues in the CDR3. The V and J ends lost 0 bases and 0 bases, in that order; junction bases with no gene match: 3. CDR3 sequence (DNA): TGCGCCAGCAGCCAAGAGGCACAGGGGGCGAACACCGGGGAGCTGTTTTTT. It encodes CASSQEAQGANTGELFF.

V and J are TRBV29-1 and TRBJ2-7; D is perhaps TRBD1 (6 bases). The length of the CDR3 is 13 residues. Germline V gene sequence: CDR1 SQVTM, CDR2 ANQGSEA. Trimming took off 7 bases at V and 3 bases at J, with 16 bases between the two ends. The CDR3 DNA sequence: TGCAGCGCTAGGACAGCTCTTCACTACGAGCAGTACTTC. This codes for CSARTALHYEQYF.

The V call is TRBV5-6, the J call TRBJ2-2; 7 bases fit TRBD2. The CDR3 length is 13 residues. The germline V gene encodes CDR1 SGHDT and CDR2 YYEEEE. The V segment lost 7 bases and the J segment 3 bases; nucleotides outside the gene matches: 3. The CDR3 DNA follows: TGTGCCAGCCGGGGGGATTACACCGGGGAGCTGTTTTTT. Amino acid sequence: CASRGDYTGELFF.

The V and J genes are TRBV18 and TRBJ2-7, with TRBD1 as a possible D gene (6 bases). Germline lookup yields CDR1 KGHSH and CDR2 LQKENI. The V end lost 3 bases, the J end lost 5 bases, and 17 bases lay between the germline ends. This CDR3 has 15 residues. The CDR3 here is CASSPLQGLTDEQYF. Written as DNA, the CDR3 is TGTGCCAGCTCACCTTTACAGGGTTTGACGGACGAGCAGTACTTC.

The chain uses TRBV27 and TRBJ1-1; 7 bases are a match to TRBD1. Trimming cost V 5 bases and J 0 bases; bases outside gene matches: 3. The germline V gene has CDR1 MNHEY and CDR2 SMNVEV (reference sequence). The CDR3 totals 14 residues. The CDR3 loop is CASSPGQLNTEAFF. CDR3 sequence (DNA): TGTGCCAGCAGTCCGGGACAGTTGAACACTGAAGCTTTCTTT.

The rearrangement links TRBV9 to TRBJ2-5; 7 bases agree with TRBD2. The length of the CDR3 is 17 residues. Germline V gene lookup returns CDR1 SGDLS and CDR2 YYNGEE. V lost 0 bases, J lost 5 bases, and 13 bases stayed unmatched. This CDR3 is CASSVDVGGGVLETQYF. The CDR3 nucleotides read TGTGCCAGCAGCGTAGACGTGGGTGGGGGGGTTTTGGAGACCCAGTACTTC.

The J gene is TRBJ2-7, the V gene TRBV27; TRBD1 matches at 8 bases. J gave up 4 bases and V 6 bases, and 11 bases lay outside the gene matches. The germline V gene has CDR1 MNHEY and CDR2 SMNVEV (reference sequence). CDR3 length equals 15 residues. CDR3 coding DNA: TGTGCCAGCAGCCTGCAGGGGGCCCCAGGGTACGAGCAGTACTTC. Encoded protein: CASSLQGAPGYEQYF.

As to this clone: The same CDR3 arises from other DNA sequences in this sample as well. The chain carries TRBV19 and TRBJ1-1, with D possibly TRBD1 on 6 matching bases. Germline values: CDR1 LNHDA, CDR2 SQIVND (reference sequence). The CDR3 contains 14 residues. V was pared by 1 base and J by 1 base, with 7 bases between. Here the CDR3 DNA reads TGTGCCAGTAGTATAGGGACAGAGAACACTGAAGCTTTCTTT. Translation: CASSIGTENTEAFF.

V and J are TRBV7-2 and TRBJ2-1; TRBD2 agrees at 11 bases. Per germline, CDR1 SGHTA and CDR2 FQGNSA. The CDR3 totals 14 residues. Trimming cost V 5 bases and J 4 bases; bases outside gene matches: 1. The CDR3 bases are TGTGCCAGCAGCCCTAGCGGGGGGTACAATGAGCAGTTCTTC. Translation gives CASSPSGGYNEQFF. Looking up the rest from reference TRBV7-2 and TRBJ2-1 gives the full variable domain: GAGVSQSPSNKVTEKGKDVELRCDPISGHTALYWYRQSLGQGLEFLIYFQGNSAPDKSGLPSDRFSAERTGGSVSTLTIQRTQQEDSAVYLCASSPSGGYNEQFFGPGTRLTVL.

This chain connects TRBV5-6 to TRBJ2-5; 8 positions match TRBD1. CDR3 length equals 19 residues. The V segment lost 1 base and the J segment 1 base; nucleotides outside the gene matches: 15. The germline CDR1 and CDR2 sequences are SGHDT and YYEEEE. CDR3: CASSLPFARRQGIQETQYF. CDR3 DNA sequence: TGTGCCAGCAGCTTGCCTTTTGCTAGGCGACAGGGGATCCAAGAGACCCAGTACTTC.

The J gene is TRBJ2-7, the V gene TRBV28; D gene unclear. CDR1 and CDR2 (germline): MDHEN, SYDVKM. The CDR3 has 14 amino acids. Trimming stripped 3 bases from V and 2 bases from J, with 11 bases between. CDR3 in amino acids: CASSFSQATYEQYF. The CDR3 DNA reads as TGTGCCAGCAGTTTCTCTCAGGCGACCTACGAGCAGTACTTC.

This chain connects TRBV5-5 to TRBJ1-4; D gene uncertain. This CDR3 is 15 amino acids long. Germline CDR1 is SGHKS and CDR2 is YYEKEE (reference sequence). The ends were cut back, 3 bases at V and 0 bases at J, with 9 bases in the middle. The CDR3, as DNA: TGTGCCAGCAGCTCAAACGGAGCAACTAATGAAAAACTGTTTTTT. Amino acid sequence: CASSSNGATNEKLFF.

The rearrangement uses TRBV28 and TRBJ1-2, with D maybe TRBD1 (5 bases). CDR1 MDHEN and CDR2 SYDVKM come from the germline V gene. V was shortened by 2 bases and J by 4 bases, with 11 bases between the two germline ends. This CDR3 contains 14 residues. CDR3 sequence (DNA): TGTGCCAGCAGTTTAGATATCCAGGGCTATGGCTACACCTTC. Encoded protein: CASSLDIQGYGYTF.

The V and J genes are TRBV27 and TRBJ1-1, with a weak D call TRBD1 (5 bases). Germline CDR1 MNHEY, CDR2 SMNVEV (reference sequence). The CDR3 is 14 residues long. Trimming cost V 6 bases and J 4 bases, with 15 bases left between them. DNA of the CDR3: TGTGCCAGCAGCGCCCCGGGGGTTGGCACTGAAGCTTTCTTT. Its translation is CASSAPGVGTEAFF.

This chain connects TRBV7-9 to TRBJ1-1; perhaps TRBD1 as D (5 bases). The CDR3 has 13 residues. V lost 4 bases and J lost 1, with 7 bases in between. CDR1 SEHNR and CDR2 FQNEAQ come from the germline V gene (reference sequence). CDR3 coding DNA: TGTGCCAGCAGCTCTCAGGGGAACACTGAAGCTTTCTTT. Protein sequence: CASSSQGNTEAFF.

The J gene is TRBJ1-5, the V gene TRBV6-1; D is ambiguous. V lost 0 bases to trimming and J lost 3 bases, with 6 bases between them. This CDR3 region has 14 residues. Germline V gene sequence: CDR1 MNHNS, CDR2 SASEGT. The CDR3 nucleotides are TGTGCCAGCAGTGAAGCCCCAGACAATCAGCCCCAGCATTTT. It translates to CASSEAPDNQPQHF.